The clone carrying this T cell receptor beta chain was seen only a few times. Other DNA sequences in the same sample also yield this CDR3. The data were taken from a study of shared clonotypes between healthy human individuals. For the study at large: Two women and a few men aged 18 to 49 served as donors.

CDR1 and CDR2 from the germline V gene are MDHEN and SYDVKM. The germline V and J ends were trimmed by 8 bases and 0 bases, with 8 bases remaining between them. The CDR3 contains 13 residues. Deep-level assay runs were performed. Clones were read by immunoSEQ multiplex PCR, and TCRdb kept only the in-frame ones, dropping some. The table lists approximately 1.1 million clones, around 78% of them singletons. The investigators split CD4+ cells into a CD45RA+ naive subset and a CD45RA-negative memory subset. Input material: memory CD4+ T cells from PBMCs. Subset given: CD45RA-negative fraction. This chain joins TRBV28 and TRBJ1-5; D remains ambiguous. The source is a young man in good health. Some clones in this sample may be carry-over from other donors' samples. Written as DNA, the CDR3 is TGTGCCAGCCGGAGGGATAGCAATCAGCCCCAGCATTTT. Residues: CASRRDSNQPQHF.